This T cell receptor (beta chain) came from a study of OX40 agonist ivuxolimab in advanced cancers. Whole-study context: All patients had ivuxolimab intravenously every 2 weeks at 0.01 to 10 mg/kg.

Using immunoSEQ multiplex PCR, the repertoire was profiled, and TCRdb retains in-frame clones only, with some absent. The sample shows 55,000 to 85,000 clones, 70% to 90% of them seen only once. CDR1 is SGHKS and CDR2 is YYEKEE in the germline V gene (reference sequence). CDR3 length equals 13 residues. The ends were cut back, 4 bases at V and 9 bases at J, with 14 bases in the middle. This TCR was sampled from an adult with an advanced solid tumor such as melanoma, head and neck, liver or kidney cancer. V is TRBV5-5 and J is TRBJ2-1, with a tentative D call TRBD1 (6 bases). The sample here was CD4+ or CD8+ T cells sorted from blood, taken in a trial of the OX40 agonist ivuxolimab. CDR3 amino acids: CASSTRQASEQFF. As DNA, the CDR3 is TGTGCCAGCAGCACCCGACAGGCCTCTGAGCAGTTCTTC. Drawing the rest from reference TRBV5-5 and TRBJ2-1, the complete variable domain is DAGVTQSPTHLIKTRGQQVTLRCSPISGHKSVSWYQQVLGQGPQFIFQYYEKEERGRGNFPDRFSARQFPNYSSELNVNALLLGDSALYLCASSTRQASEQFFGPGTRLTVL.